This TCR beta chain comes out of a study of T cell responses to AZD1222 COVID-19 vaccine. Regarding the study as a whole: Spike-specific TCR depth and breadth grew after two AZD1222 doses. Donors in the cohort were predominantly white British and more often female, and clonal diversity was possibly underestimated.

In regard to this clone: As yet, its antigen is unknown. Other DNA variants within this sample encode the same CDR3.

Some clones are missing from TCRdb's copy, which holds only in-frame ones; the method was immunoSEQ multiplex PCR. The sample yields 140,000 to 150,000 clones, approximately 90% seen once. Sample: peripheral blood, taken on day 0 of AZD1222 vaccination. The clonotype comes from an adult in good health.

The CDR3 region has the DNA TGTGCCAGTAGTATAGATCGAGGCTATGGCTACACCTTC. Amino acids: CASSIDRGYGYTF. The chain recombines TRBV19 with TRBJ1-2; D gene unclear. The CDR3 loop spans 13 amino acids. V shed 0 bases and J shed 4 bases, with 6 bases lying between them. From germline, CDR1 is LNHDA and CDR2 SQIVND (reference sequence).